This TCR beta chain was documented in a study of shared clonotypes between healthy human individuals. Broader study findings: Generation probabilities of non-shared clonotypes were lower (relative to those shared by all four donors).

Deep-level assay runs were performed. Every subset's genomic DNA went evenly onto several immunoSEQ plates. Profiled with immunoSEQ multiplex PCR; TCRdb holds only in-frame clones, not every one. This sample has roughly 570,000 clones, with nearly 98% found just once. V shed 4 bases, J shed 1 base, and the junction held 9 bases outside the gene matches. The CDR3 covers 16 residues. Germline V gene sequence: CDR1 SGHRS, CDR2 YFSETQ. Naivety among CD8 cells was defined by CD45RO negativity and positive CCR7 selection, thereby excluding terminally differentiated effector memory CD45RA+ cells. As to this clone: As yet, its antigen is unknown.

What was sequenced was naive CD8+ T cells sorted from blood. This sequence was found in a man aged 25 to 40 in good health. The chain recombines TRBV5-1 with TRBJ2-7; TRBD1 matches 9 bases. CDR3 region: CASSRPRQGDSYEQYF. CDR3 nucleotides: TGCGCCAGCAGCAGGCCTCGACAGGGGGATTCCTACGAGCAGTACTTC.